This is a list of T cell receptor beta chains from one sample in a study of OX40 agonist ivuxolimab in advanced cancers. Generated by immunoSEQ multiplex PCR, the TCRdb table keeps only in-frame clones and is missing some. The table includes about 67,000 clones, approximately 87% detected once. The sample in question was CD4+ or CD8+ T cells sorted from blood, obtained in a trial of the OX40 agonist ivuxolimab. The source of these receptors is an adult with an advanced solid tumor such as melanoma, head and neck, liver or kidney cancer. The CDR3 runs from the conserved cysteine through the conserved F or W. Fields, in order: clone size, D gene, J gene, V gene, CDR3 protein, CDR3 DNA. D genes are given only for firm matches. Clone size is not always given. Where it is, it says once, few, many or a class for expanded clones.

- - TRBJ1-1 TRBV2 CASRAQGVMNTEAFF TGTGCCAGCAGGGCCCAGGGAGTAATGAACACTGAAGCTTTCTTT
- - TRBJ1-1 TRBV5-5 CASSLGGIPTEAFF TGTGCCAGCAGCTTGGGAGGGATCCCCACTGAAGCTTTCTTT
once - TRBJ1-1 TRBV27 CASSSGGMKAFF TGTGCCAGCAGTTCCGGCGGCATGAAAGCTTTCTTT
- - TRBJ1-3 TRBV29-1 CSVGWGSSGNTIYF TGCAGCGTTGGGTGGGGCAGCTCTGGAAACACCATATATTTT
once TRBD2 TRBJ2-2 TRBV6-5 CASSYSGLAGAGELFF TGTGCCAGCAGTTACTCGGGACTAGCGGGAGCCGGGGAGCTGTTTTTT
- TRBD1 TRBJ2-6 TRBV7-3 CASSPGDRTGVLTF TGTGCCAGCAGCCCCGGTGATCGGACAGGAGTCCTGACTTTC
- TRBD1 TRBJ1-2 TRBV28 CASSYRTGGYGYTF TGTGCCAGCAGTTACCGAACAGGGGGCTATGGCTACACCTTC
- - TRBJ2-7 TRBV5-1 CASSLGAGYEQYF TGCGCCAGCTCTTTGGGGGCCGGGTACGAGCAGTACTTC
once - TRBJ2-3 TRBV2 CASSDWTSTNTQYF TGTGCCAGCAGTGATTGGACTTCTACGAATACGCAGTATTTT
- TRBD1 TRBJ2-1 TRBV19 CASSSPRGQGAYNEQFF TGTGCCAGTAGCAGCCCCCGAGGACAGGGGGCCTACAATGAGCAGTTCTTC
- - TRBJ2-1 TRBV20-1 CSARWSEQFF TGCAGTGCGCGGTGGAGTGAGCAGTTCTTC
- - TRBJ1-4 TRBV19 CASTRGTATNEKLFF TGTGCCAGTACCCGGGGGACTGCAACTAATGAAAAACTGTTTTTT
- - TRBJ2-2 TRBV18 CASSLQGALPGELFF TGTGCCAGCTCGTTACAGGGTGCGCTTCCCGGGGAGCTGTTTTTT
- - TRBJ1-1 TRBV11-2 CASSPGRNTEAFF TGTGCCAGCAGCCCCGGACGAAACACTGAAGCTTTCTTT
- - TRBJ1-5 TRBV28 CASTWRGGNQPQHF TGTGCCAGCACTTGGCGGGGAGGCAATCAGCCCCAGCATTTT
once - TRBJ1-2 TRBV6-1 CASSLNDGYGYTF TGTGCCAGCAGCCTAAACGATGGCTATGGCTACACCTTC
few - TRBJ2-2 TRBV28 CASIDPTGAGGTGELFF TGTGCCAGCATCGACCCCACAGGCGCCGGGGGCACCGGGGAGCTGTTTTTT
- - TRBJ2-7 TRBV28 CASSPGHGGEQYF TGTGCCAGCAGCCCGGGACACGGAGGCGAGCAGTACTTC
- - TRBJ2-1 TRBV7-2 CASSETSGPYNEQFF TGTGCCAGCAGCGAAACGTCAGGGCCCTACAATGAGCAGTTCTTC
- TRBD2 TRBJ2-3 TRBV12-5 CASGLGLAGVPDTQYF TGTGCTAGTGGTTTGGGTCTAGCGGGAGTACCAGATACGCAGTATTTT
once - TRBJ1-6 TRBV30 CAWMRPEGGPLHF TGTGCCTGGATGCGGCCCGAGGGGGGACCCCTCCACTTT
- - TRBJ1-1 TRBV19 CASSSPSLDRREAFF TGTGCCAGTAGTTCCCCGTCCCTAGACAGACGTGAAGCTTTCTTT
- - TRBJ2-5 TRBV2 CASSVSGETQYF TGTGCCAGCAGTGTATCGGGAGAGACCCAGTACTTC
- - TRBJ1-5 TRBV2 CASRAEIANNQPQHF TGTGCCAGCAGGGCCGAGATAGCCAACAATCAGCCCCAGCATTTT
once TRBD2 TRBJ2-5 TRBV7-2 CASSLERGKQETQYF TGTGCCAGCAGCTTAGAGCGGGGGAAACAAGAGACCCAGTACTTC
- - TRBJ2-2 TRBV11-2 CATPLRGDTGELFF TGTGCCACTCCGTTGAGGGGGGACACCGGGGAGCTGTTTTTT
- - TRBJ2-7 TRBV29-1 CSVEPYTNSYEQYF TGCAGCGTTGAACCGTACACCAACTCCTACGAGCAGTACTTC
- - TRBJ1-5 TRBV5-4 CASSLTKWEYSNQPQHF TGTGCCAGCAGCTTGACCAAGTGGGAGTATAGCAATCAGCCCCAGCATTTT
- TRBD1 TRBJ1-1 TRBV5-1 CASSVTGSEAFF TGCGCCAGCAGCGTGACAGGGTCTGAAGCTTTCTTT
few - TRBJ1-6 TRBV2 CASSRETNSPLHF TGTGCCAGCAGTAGGGAGACTAATTCACCCCTCCACTTT
- TRBD1 TRBJ1-1 TRBV7-2 CASSSTGRYTEAFF TGTGCCAGCAGCTCGACAGGGAGGTACACTGAAGCTTTCTTT
- - TRBJ1-2 TRBV19 CASSIDRGVYGYTF TGTGCCAGTAGTATAGATCGGGGGGTCTATGGCTACACCTTC
- TRBD2 TRBJ2-1 TRBV9 CASSVSGSSYNEQFF TGTGCCAGCAGCGTTAGCGGGAGCTCCTACAATGAGCAGTTCTTC
- TRBD1 TRBJ1-5 TRBV19 CASSIGQGGYSNQPQHF TGTGCCAGTAGTATCGGACAGGGGGGTTATAGCAATCAGCCCCAGCATTTT
- TRBD1 TRBJ1-3 TRBV9 CASSPQVGDRVGNTIYF TGTGCCAGCAGCCCTCAAGTCGGGGACAGGGTTGGAAACACCATATATTTT
- - TRBJ1-3 TRBV2 CASSLSGRERSGNTIYF TGTGCCAGCAGTCTATCCGGACGGGAAAGATCTGGAAACACCATATATTTT
once - TRBJ2-5 TRBV6-6 CASSYSQETQYF TGTGCCAGCAGTTACAGCCAAGAGACCCAGTACTTC
- - TRBJ1-6 TRBV27 CASTPWVAGSPLHF TGTGCCAGCACCCCCTGGGTGGCGGGTTCACCCCTCCACTTT
- TRBD1 TRBJ1-1 TRBV7-2 CASSRGQSNTEAFF TGTGCCAGCAGTCGGGGACAGTCGAACACTGAAGCTTTCTTT
- - TRBJ2-5 TRBV5-1 CASKQGFQETQYF TGCGCCAGTAAACAGGGATTCCAAGAGACCCAGTACTTC
- - TRBJ2-7 TRBV7-2 CASSPSSGSNEQYF TGTGCCAGCAGCCCTTCGTCCGGAAGTAACGAGCAGTACTTC
- TRBD1 TRBJ2-1 TRBV2 CASRAGQGEQFF TGTGCCAGCAGAGCTGGACAGGGTGAGCAGTTCTTC
- - TRBJ1-3 TRBV5-1 CASSLDPSGSGNTIYF TGCGCCAGCAGCTTGGATCCCTCCGGGTCTGGAAACACCATATATTTT
- - TRBJ2-3 TRBV9 CASSVGTSDLTDTQYF TGTGCCAGCAGCGTTGGGACATCAGATCTCACAGATACGCAGTATTTT
- - TRBJ1-1 TRBV29-1 CSAYRTGTNTEAFF TGCAGCGCCTACCGAACAGGAACCAACACTGAAGCTTTCTTT
few - TRBJ2-5 TRBV6-6 CASRRGLQETQYF TGTGCCAGCAGGAGGGGTCTACAAGAGACCCAGTACTTC
- - TRBJ2-5 TRBV4-1 CASSQDLGTDDRQETQYF TGCGCCAGCAGCCAAGATCTAGGAACGGACGATAGGCAAGAGACCCAGTACTTC
- - TRBJ2-3 TRBV5-1 CASSEATSTDTQYF TGCGCCAGCAGCGAAGCGACTAGCACAGATACGCAGTATTTT
- - TRBJ1-4 TRBV6-1 CASNPGAATNEKLFF TGTGCCAGCAACCCGGGGGCAGCAACTAATGAAAAACTGTTTTTT
- - TRBJ2-3 TRBV18 CASSPLGTDTQYF TGTGCCAGCTCACCGCTAGGCACAGATACGCAGTATTTT
- TRBD1 TRBJ1-5 TRBV7-2 CASSFQGDGQPQHF TGTGCCAGCAGCTTCCAGGGGGATGGTCAGCCCCAGCATTTT
once TRBD1 TRBJ2-7 TRBV19 CASSKLGTGAYEQYF TGTGCCAGTAGTAAACTTGGGACAGGGGCTTACGAGCAGTACTTC
- - TRBJ2-3 TRBV5-1 CASAGQATSTDTQYF TGCGCCAGCGCCGGACAAGCTACTAGCACAGATACGCAGTATTTT